The 32 T cell receptor beta chains given below trace back to one sample, sequenced in a study of blood T cell repertoires in COVID-19. Profiling relied on immunoSEQ multiplex PCR, and the TCRdb table lists in-frame clones only, not all of them. The top ten clones hold under 0.75% of a sample with some 460,000 clones, 87% of them seen once. The sequenced material came from PBMCs or T cells enriched from blood (not recorded which). The receptors derive from a woman under 30 who had recovered from COVID-19.

The V gene is TRBV28, the J gene TRBJ2-6, with D perhaps matching TRBD1 (6 bases). Trimming cost V 6 bases and J 1 base, with 10 bases left between them. This CDR3 is 15 amino acids long. Germline loops: CDR1 MDHEN, CDR2 SYDVKM. DNA for the CDR3: TGTGCCAGCAGGGCCACAGGGTCTGGGGCCAACGTCCTGACTTTC. This gives the protein CASRATGSGANVLTF. Complete variable domain (other parts from reference TRBV28 and TRBJ2-6): DVKVTQSSRYLVKRTGEKVFLECVQDMDHENMFWYRQDPGLGLRLIYFSYDVKMKEKGDIPEGYSVSREKKERFSLILESASTNQTSMYLCASRATGSGANVLTFGAGSRLTVL.

The V call is TRBV7-9, the J call TRBJ1-2; the D is unclear. CDR1 is SEHNR and CDR2 is FQNEAQ in the germline V gene (reference sequence). The CDR3 totals 10 residues. V gave up 3 bases and J gave up 8 bases, with 4 bases separating them. The CDR3 DNA follows: TGTGCCAGCAGCTTGCGAGGCTACACCTTC. Its translation: CASSLRGYTF.

The chain carries TRBV7-2 and TRBJ1-1, with D hard to call. Per the germline V gene, CDR1 is SGHTA and CDR2 is FQGNSA. The V end lost 6 bases, the J end lost 0 bases, and 11 bases lay between the germline ends. This CDR3 is 14 amino acids long. DNA for the CDR3: TGTGCCAGCAGTTCCCAGACTATGAACACTGAAGCTTTCTTT. Translated: CASSSQTMNTEAFF. Variable domain in full (rest from reference TRBV7-2 and TRBJ1-1): GAGVSQSPSNKVTEKGKDVELRCDPISGHTALYWYRQSLGQGLEFLIYFQGNSAPDKSGLPSDRFSAERTGGSVSTLTIQRTQQEDSAVYLCASSSQTMNTEAFFGQGTRLTVV.

V usage is TRBV30 and J usage is TRBJ2-6, with TRBD1 matching over 8 bases. J was trimmed by 4 bases and V by 5 bases; bases with no gene match: 7. The CDR3 has 15 amino acids. Germline V lookup: CDR1 GTSNPN, CDR2 SVGIG (reference sequence). In DNA, the CDR3 is TGTGCCTGGGTGCAGGGGGCGCAAGGGGCCAACGTCCTGACTTTC. Amino acid sequence: CAWVQGAQGANVLTF.

The chain links TRBV12-3 or TRBV12-4 to TRBJ1-1, with no clear D. The CDR3 consists of 13 residues. The V gene lost 7 bases and the J gene lost 0 bases, with 9 bases spanning the gap. The CDR3 nucleotides read TGTGCCAGCACCCAATACATGAACACTGAAGCTTTCTTT. Protein product: CASTQYMNTEAFF.

V gene TRBV30 combines with J gene TRBJ2-3, with D possibly TRBD1 on 6 matching bases. V shed 2 bases and J shed 4 bases, with 19 bases lying between them. CDR3 length: 16 amino acids. Germline CDR1 is GTSNPN and CDR2 is SVGIG (reference sequence). The CDR3 reads CAWSPRTDFTPDTQYF. The CDR3 DNA reads TGTGCCTGGAGTCCGAGGACAGACTTCACCCCAGATACGCAGTATTTT.

This sequence joins TRBV5-6 and TRBJ2-3; 9 positions match TRBD2. The CDR3 spans 16 residues. Germline CDR1 SGHDT, CDR2 YYEEEE. Trimming took 0 bases from V and 0 from J; bases not matched to a gene: 2. The CDR3 region is CASSLATSGSTDTQYF. In nucleotides, the CDR3 is TGTGCCAGCAGCTTGGCGACTAGCGGTAGCACAGATACGCAGTATTTT.

This clone was seen a single time. Sequence at one end of the junction differs from germline and may be a read error. V gene TRBV7-9 combines with J gene TRBJ1-3, with TRBD1 matching 7 bases. CDR3 length equals 13 residues. Germline CDR1 reads SEHNR; CDR2 reads FQNEAQ (reference sequence). The CDR3 DNA reads TGTGCCAGCAGATTAGCTGAGGGGGCCACCATATATTTT. Amino acids: CASRLAEGATIYF.

The chain has TRBV7-2 and TRBJ2-1; weak D call: TRBD2 (8 bases). The CDR3 runs to 14 residues. CDR1 and CDR2 from the germline V gene are SGHTA and FQGNSA. Trimming left V 4 bases short and J 6 bases short, with 13 bases between. This chain's CDR3 is CASSSQGTSNEQFF. DNA for the CDR3: TGTGCCAGCAGCTCACAGGGGACTAGCAATGAGCAGTTCTTC. Full variable domain (remainder filled in from reference TRBV7-2 and TRBJ2-1): GAGVSQSPSNKVTEKGKDVELRCDPISGHTALYWYRQSLGQGLEFLIYFQGNSAPDKSGLPSDRFSAERTGGSVSTLTIQRTQQEDSAVYLCASSSQGTSNEQFFGPGTRLTVL.

The J gene is TRBJ1-6, the V gene TRBV10-1; the D gene is possibly TRBD1 (5 bases). This CDR3 is built from 13 residues. Germline-derived CDR1 and CDR2 are WNHNN and SYGVQD (reference sequence). V lost 5 bases to trimming and J lost 8 bases, with 10 bases between them. CDR3 in amino acids: CASSQGIYSPLHF. The CDR3 DNA reads TGCGCCAGCAGTCAGGGAATTTATTCACCCCTCCACTTT.

The V call is TRBV9, the J call TRBJ1-2; 7 bases agree with TRBD1. This CDR3 has 15 amino acids. The V gene end was trimmed by 5 bases and the J gene end by 5 bases; junction bases not matched to a gene: 12. In germline, CDR1 is SGDLS, CDR2 YYNGEE. The CDR3 sequence is CASRGTGAEGYGYTF. The CDR3 coding sequence is TGTGCCAGCAGGGGTACAGGGGCGGAAGGGTATGGCTACACCTTC.

The V and J genes are TRBV7-9 and TRBJ1-2, with 7 positions matching TRBD1. Germline CDR1 and CDR2: SEHNR and FQNEAQ (reference sequence). V shed 5 bases, J shed 5 bases, and the junction held 8 bases outside the gene matches. CDR3 length equals 14 residues. CDR3 protein: CASSPQGRGYGYTF. CDR3 DNA sequence: TGTGCCAGCAGCCCTCAAGGCAGGGGGTATGGCTACACCTTC.

The rearrangement links TRBV21-1 to TRBJ1-1; the DNA was not compared with TRBD1, the D call given in the table. TRBV21-1 is tagged as a pseudogene. CDR3 length: 12 residues. The CDR3 loop is CASRDTNTEAFF. In DNA, the CDR3 is TGTGCCAGCCGGGACACTAACACTGAAGCTTTCTTT.

V and J are TRBV12-5 and TRBJ2-5; 12 bases are a match to TRBD2. This CDR3 is built from 16 residues. V lost 6 bases, J lost 7 bases, and 12 bases stayed unmatched. Per germline, CDR1 LGHNT and CDR2 FRNRAP. CDR3: CASGPPSGGADGTQYF. CDR3 DNA: TGTGCTAGTGGACCTCCTAGCGGGGGGGCCGATGGGACCCAGTACTTC. Drawing the rest from reference TRBV12-5 and TRBJ2-5, the complete variable domain is DARVTQTPRHKVTEMGQEVTMRCQPILGHNTVFWYRQTMMQGLELLAYFRNRAPLDDSGMPKDRFSAEMPDATLATLKIQPSEPRDSAVYFCASGPPSGGADGTQYFGPGTRLLVL.

This clone was detected only once. This chain links TRBV19 with TRBJ1-2; TRBD1 agrees at 11 bases. V dropped 5 bases and J dropped 6; count of bases not matched to a gene: 5. The CDR3 has 14 amino acids. Germline V gives CDR1 LNHDA, CDR2 SQIVND (reference sequence). CDR3 DNA: TGTGCCAGTAGTCCGGACAGGGGGCGAGATGGCTACACCTTC. It specifies CASSPDRGRDGYTF.

The genes are TRBV7-6 and TRBJ1-5, with 8 bases aligning to TRBD1. CDR3 size: 15 residues. Germline CDR1 is SGHVS and CDR2 is FNYEAQ. Losses at the gene ends were 4 bases for V and 4 bases for J; bases not matched to a gene: 6. CDR3 amino acids: CASSSGQGLNQPQHF. Here the CDR3 DNA reads TGTGCCAGCAGCTCCGGACAGGGCTTAAATCAGCCCCAGCATTTT. Variable domain in full (rest from reference TRBV7-6 and TRBJ1-5): GAGVSQSPRYKVTKRGQDVALRCDPISGHVSLYWYRQALGQGPEFLTYFNYEAQQDKSGLPNDRFSAERPEGSISTLTIQRTEQRDSAMYRCASSSGQGLNQPQHFGDGTRLSIL.

This chain connects TRBV5-4 to TRBJ1-3; D gene ambiguous. This CDR3 has 15 amino acids. CDR1 SGHNT and CDR2 YYREEE come from the germline V gene (reference sequence). The V and J ends lost 5 bases and 0 bases respectively, with 12 bases between them. CDR3 in amino acids: CASRPDKSSGNTIYF. In nucleotides, the CDR3 is TGTGCCAGCAGGCCAGACAAGAGCTCTGGAAACACCATATATTTT.

V gene TRBV3-1 (or the pseudogene TRBV3-2) combines with J gene TRBJ1-2, with D unclear. Germline CDR1 is LGHDT and CDR2 is YNNKEL (reference sequence). Trimming removed 7 bases from V and 8 bases from J, with 14 bases in between. This CDR3 region has 12 residues. CDR3 residues: CASTAGGSGYTF. The DNA of the CDR3 is TGTGCCAGCACCGCGGGCGGATCAGGCTACACCTTC.

The V call is TRBV4-2, the J call TRBJ2-3; TRBD2 agrees at 8 bases. CDR3 length: 16 residues. The germline V gene has CDR1 LGHNA and CDR2 YNFKEQ. After removal of 0 bases from V and 2 bases from J, the junction contained 4 bases not matched to a gene. The CDR3 region has the DNA TGTGCCAGCAGCCAAGAGGTAGCGGGATTCACAGATACGCAGTATTTT. This translates into CASSQEVAGFTDTQYF.

Comment on this clone: This sample includes further DNA sequences coding for the same CDR3. The J gene is TRBJ1-1, the V gene TRBV3-1 (or the pseudogene TRBV3-2); D not resolved. V was shortened by 0 bases and J by 7 bases, with 6 bases between the two germline ends. The CDR3 is 12 amino acids. Germline lookup yields CDR1 LGHDT and CDR2 YNNKEL (reference sequence). CDR3 sequence reads: CASSQDRGEAFF. DNA of the CDR3: TGTGCCAGCAGCCAAGATCGGGGTGAAGCTTTCTTT.

The chain couples TRBV30 to TRBJ1-2; TRBD1 agrees at 8 bases. V lost 2 bases and J lost 7; bases outside the gene matches: 12. This CDR3 contains 15 residues. Per germline, CDR1 GTSNPN and CDR2 SVGIG (reference sequence). The CDR3 DNA follows: TGTGCCTGGAGTCTGGACAGGGTAACCCGCCGTGGCTACACCTTC. Protein: CAWSLDRVTRRGYTF.

The chain links TRBV19 to TRBJ1-1, with D perhaps TRBD1 (5 bases). V was shortened by 2 bases and J by 4 bases, with 20 bases between the two germline ends. CDR3 length equals 17 residues. Germline CDR1 and CDR2: LNHDA and SQIVND (reference sequence). The CDR3 nucleotides are TGTGCCAGTAGTATACATATATCCAGGGTAAGGGGCACTGAAGCTTTCTTT. It is translated as CASSIHISRVRGTEAFF.

The DNA of the CDR3 is TGTGCCAGCAGTTGGGACTTAGGTCAGCCCCAGCATTTT. Protein sequence: CASSWDLGQPQHF. The chain recombines TRBV12-3 or TRBV12-4 with TRBJ1-5; tentative D call: TRBD1 (5 bases). V lost 4 bases to trimming and J lost 6 bases, with 10 bases between them. The CDR3 covers 13 residues.

The chain links TRBV9 to TRBJ2-5, with 11 bases matching TRBD2. The germline V gene has CDR1 SGDLS and CDR2 YYNGEE. V was pared by 2 bases and J by 5 bases, with 5 bases of the junction left unmatched. CDR3 length: 15 residues. This CDR3 reads CASSVTSGGWETQYF. The CDR3 bases are TGTGCCAGCAGCGTCACTAGCGGGGGATGGGAGACCCAGTACTTC.

The chain links TRBV4-2 to TRBJ1-1, with D hard to call. Trimming left V 1 base short and J 5 bases short, with 5 bases between. The CDR3 runs 12 residues. The germline V gene has CDR1 LGHNA and CDR2 YNFKEQ. Here the CDR3 reads CASSQGATEAFF. In DNA form, the CDR3 reads TGTGCCAGCAGCCAAGGGGCGACTGAAGCTTTCTTT.

The V call is TRBV5-6, the J call TRBJ1-2; D is perhaps TRBD1 (6 bases). The germline CDR1 and CDR2 sequences are SGHDT and YYEEEE. Trimming removed 6 bases at V and 3 bases at J, with 15 bases between. This CDR3 has 14 amino acids. CDR3 sequence: CASILQGVYYGYTF. In DNA, the CDR3 is TGTGCCAGCATACTACAGGGAGTATACTATGGCTACACCTTC.

The chain links TRBV18 to TRBJ1-1, with 7 bases lining up with TRBD1. V was clipped by 2 bases and J by 7 bases; unmatched bases: 7. This CDR3 has 14 amino acids. Germline V lookup: CDR1 KGHSH, CDR2 LQKENI. For the CDR3, the DNA is TGTGCCAGCTCACCAAGACAGGGTAGGGATGAAGCTTTCTTT. Its translation: CASSPRQGRDEAFF.

This chain joins TRBV5-1 and TRBJ2-1; no firm D call. V lost 0 bases, J lost 9 bases, and 13 bases lay in between. Germline assignment: CDR1 SGHRS and CDR2 YFSETQ. The CDR3 has 14 residues. The CDR3 bases are TGCGCCAGCAGCTTGGAACAGCCCTTAAGTGAGCAGTTCTTC. Protein: CASSLEQPLSEQFF.

In its sample, this clone was seen a few times. Different DNA sequences within this sample yield the same CDR3. The chain links TRBV5-1 to TRBJ1-1; D is possibly TRBD1 (6 bases). CDR1 and CDR2 (germline): SGHRS, YFSETQ. V was cut by 4 bases and J by 7 bases, with 11 bases left in between. The CDR3 loop spans 12 amino acids. In DNA form, the CDR3 reads TGCGCCAGCAGCCTCTCGGACAGTGAAGCTTTCTTT. Its translation: CASSLSDSEAFF.

The V gene is TRBV29-1, the J gene TRBJ2-1, with D possibly TRBD2 on 6 matching bases. The CDR3 spans 10 residues. Per the germline V gene, CDR1 is SQVTM and CDR2 is ANQGSEA. Trimming removed 7 bases at V and 9 bases at J, with 10 bases between. DNA of the CDR3: TGCAGCGCCAGGGAGGCTGAGCAGTTCTTC. This translates into CSAREAEQFF.

The chain couples TRBV4-1 to TRBJ2-1, with D maybe TRBD2 (5 bases). Germline V gives CDR1 MGHRA, CDR2 YSYEKL. The CDR3 extends over 17 amino acids. V dropped 1 base and J dropped 0 bases, with 13 bases sitting between them. CDR3 in DNA: TGCGCCAGCAGCCAAGGCCGGACTCAAAGCTCCTACAATGAGCAGTTCTTC. This codes for CASSQGRTQSSYNEQFF.

The J gene is TRBJ2-2, the V gene TRBV10-2; maybe TRBD2 (7 bases). CDR1 and CDR2 from the germline V gene are WSHSY and SAAADI. The CDR3 is 13 residues long. V shed 8 bases and J shed 4 bases, with 11 bases lying between them. The CDR3 DNA reads as TGCGCCAGCTGGGGGGGGCCCACCGGGGAGCTGTTTTTT. Protein: CASWGGPTGELFF.